This record looks at one TCR beta chain sequence and its context. The data were obtained in a study of OX40 agonist ivuxolimab in advanced cancers. TCRdb's copy holds only in-frame clones and misses some; the assay was immunoSEQ multiplex PCR. The sample holds about 45,000 clones, more than 70% seen once. V lost 1 base to trimming and J lost 0 bases, with 12 bases between them. From germline, CDR1 is SGHVS and CDR2 FQNEAQ. The CDR3 contains 16 residues. The receptor was isolated from an adult with an advanced solid tumor such as melanoma, head and neck, liver or kidney cancer. This specimen was CD4+ or CD8+ T cells sorted from blood, taken in a trial of the OX40 agonist ivuxolimab. The rearrangement links TRBV7-8 to TRBJ2-5; D call uncertain. The CDR3 nucleotides read TGTGCCAGCAGCTTAGAGCCGGATTTGGACCAAGAGACCCAGTACTTC. Amino acid sequence: CASSLEPDLDQETQYF.